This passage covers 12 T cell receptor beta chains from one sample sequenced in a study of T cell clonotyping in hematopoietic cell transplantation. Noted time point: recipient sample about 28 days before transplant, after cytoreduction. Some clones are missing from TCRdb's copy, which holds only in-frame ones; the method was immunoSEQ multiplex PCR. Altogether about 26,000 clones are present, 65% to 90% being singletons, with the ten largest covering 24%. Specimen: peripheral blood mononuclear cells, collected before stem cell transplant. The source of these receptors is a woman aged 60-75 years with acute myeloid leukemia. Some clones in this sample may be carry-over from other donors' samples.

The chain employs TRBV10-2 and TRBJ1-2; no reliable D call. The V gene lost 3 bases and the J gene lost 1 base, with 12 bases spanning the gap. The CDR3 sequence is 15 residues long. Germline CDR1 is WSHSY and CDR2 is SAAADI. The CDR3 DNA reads TGCGCCAGCAGTGATAGGCAACCAGGTAACTATGGCTACACCTTC. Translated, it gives CASSDRQPGNYGYTF.

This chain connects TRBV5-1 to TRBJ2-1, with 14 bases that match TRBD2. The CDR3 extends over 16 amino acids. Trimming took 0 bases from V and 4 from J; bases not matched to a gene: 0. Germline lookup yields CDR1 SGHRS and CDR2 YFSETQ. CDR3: CASSLGLAGGYNEQFF. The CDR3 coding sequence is TGCGCCAGCAGCTTGGGACTAGCGGGGGGGTACAATGAGCAGTTCTTC.

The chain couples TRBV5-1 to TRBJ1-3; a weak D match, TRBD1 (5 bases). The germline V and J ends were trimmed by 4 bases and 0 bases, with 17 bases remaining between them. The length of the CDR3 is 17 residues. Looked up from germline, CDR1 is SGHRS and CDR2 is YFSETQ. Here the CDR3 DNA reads TGCGCCAGCAGCCCGTGGGCCGGGGGGGACTCTGGAAACACCATATATTTT. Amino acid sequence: CASSPWAGGDSGNTIYF.

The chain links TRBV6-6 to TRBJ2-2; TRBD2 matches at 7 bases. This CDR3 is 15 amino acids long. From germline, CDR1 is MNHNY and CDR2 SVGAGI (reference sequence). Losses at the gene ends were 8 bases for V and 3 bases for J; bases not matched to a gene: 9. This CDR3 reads CASLRRETYTGELFF. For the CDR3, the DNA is TGTGCCAGCTTACGGCGGGAGACGTACACCGGGGAGCTGTTTTTT.

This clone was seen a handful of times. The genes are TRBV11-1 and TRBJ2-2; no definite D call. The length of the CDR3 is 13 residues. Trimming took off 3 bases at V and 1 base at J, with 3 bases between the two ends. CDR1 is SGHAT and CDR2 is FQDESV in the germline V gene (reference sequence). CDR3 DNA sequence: TGTGCCAGCAGCTTCTTGAACACCGGGGAGCTGTTTTTT. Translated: CASSFLNTGELFF. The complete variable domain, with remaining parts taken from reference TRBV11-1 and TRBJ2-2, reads EAEVAQSPRYKITEKSQAVAFWCDPISGHATLYWYRQILGQGPELLVQFQDESVVDDSQLPKDRFSAERLKGVDSTLKIQPAELGDSAMYLCASSFLNTGELFFGEGSRLTVL.

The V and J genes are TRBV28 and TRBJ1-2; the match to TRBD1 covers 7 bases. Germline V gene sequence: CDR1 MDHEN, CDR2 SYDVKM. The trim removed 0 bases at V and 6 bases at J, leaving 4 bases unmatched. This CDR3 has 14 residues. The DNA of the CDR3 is TGTGCCAGCAGTTTATGGTCGACAGGGCATGGCTACACCTTC. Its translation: CASSLWSTGHGYTF.

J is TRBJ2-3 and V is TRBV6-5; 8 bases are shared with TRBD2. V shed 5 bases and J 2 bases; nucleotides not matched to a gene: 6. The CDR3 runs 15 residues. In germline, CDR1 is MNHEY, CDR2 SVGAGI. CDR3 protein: CASSISGGYTDTQYF. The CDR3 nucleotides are TGTGCCAGCAGTATCAGCGGGGGTTACACAGATACGCAGTATTTT.

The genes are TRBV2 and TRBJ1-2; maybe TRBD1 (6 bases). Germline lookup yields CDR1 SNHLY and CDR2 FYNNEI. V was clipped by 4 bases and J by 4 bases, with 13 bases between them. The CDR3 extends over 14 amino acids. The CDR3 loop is CASSGTASFYGYTF. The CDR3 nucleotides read TGTGCCAGCAGTGGGACAGCGAGTTTCTATGGCTACACCTTC.

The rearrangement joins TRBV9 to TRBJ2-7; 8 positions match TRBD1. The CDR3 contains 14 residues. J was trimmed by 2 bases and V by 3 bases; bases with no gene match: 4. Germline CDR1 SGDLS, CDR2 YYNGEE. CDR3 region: CASSDGTGPYEQYF. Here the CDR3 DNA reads TGTGCCAGCAGCGACGGGACAGGACCCTACGAGCAGTACTTC.

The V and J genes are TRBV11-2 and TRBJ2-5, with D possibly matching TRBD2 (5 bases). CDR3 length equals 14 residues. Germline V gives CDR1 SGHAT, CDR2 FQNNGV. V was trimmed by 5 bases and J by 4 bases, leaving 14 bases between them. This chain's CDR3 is CASSPGLASETQYF. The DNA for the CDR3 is TGTGCCAGCAGCCCCGGACTTGCCTCAGAGACCCAGTACTTC. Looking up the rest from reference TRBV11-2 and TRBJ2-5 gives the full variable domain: EAGVAQSPRYKIIEKRQSVAFWCNPISGHATLYWYQQILGQGPKLLIQFQNNGVVDDSQLPKDRFSAERLKGVDSTLKIQPAKLEDSAVYLCASSPGLASETQYFGPGTRLLVL.

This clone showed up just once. CDR3 protein: CARGTGLSGEQYF. DNA for the CDR3: TGTGCCAGGGGGACGGGGTTATCGGGCGAGCAGTACTTC. V is TRBV28 and J is TRBJ2-7; the D gene could be TRBD1 or TRBD2 (5 bases each). V was cut by 9 bases and J by 6 bases, with 18 bases left in between. The CDR3 has 13 amino acids. Germline V gives CDR1 MDHEN, CDR2 SYDVKM.

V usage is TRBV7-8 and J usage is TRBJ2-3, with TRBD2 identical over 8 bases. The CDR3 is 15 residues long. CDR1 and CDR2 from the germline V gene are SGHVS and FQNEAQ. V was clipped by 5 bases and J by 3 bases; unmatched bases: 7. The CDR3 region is CASSPLGGVTDTQYF. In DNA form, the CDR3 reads TGTGCCAGCAGCCCCCTCGGGGGGGTAACAGATACGCAGTATTTT.